The 14 T cell receptor beta chains listed next were all sequenced from one sample in a study of naive and memory T cell subsets. Study conclusions and caveats: Naive repertoires, especially CD8, held a few larger clonotypes, possibly memory cells re-expressing CD45RA.

Their cognate antigens are unknown. Two oligonucleotides, mixed equimolar, formed the beta constant-region primer covering TRBC1 and TRBC2. Nested alpha and beta constant-region primers with the SP2 primer drove four PCR rounds on ligated cDNA. TCRdb redid the calling of the UMI-ligation and nested PCR reads with MiXCR, one entry per CDR3 protein. This table has about 160,000 distinct CDR3 sequences, approximately 22% appearing once. Sequenced: naive CD4+ T cells from blood. All receptors derive from a human donor in good health.

This clonotype was observed a few times. This chain uses TRBV11-1 with TRBJ2-5; tentative D call: TRBD2 (6 bases). The germline V and J ends were trimmed by 1 base and 3 bases, with 12 bases remaining between them. Germline V gene data show CDR1 as SGHAT and CDR2 as FQDESV (reference sequence). The CDR3 is 15 residues long. The CDR3 region is CASSLERARKETQYF. The CDR3 DNA reads as TGTGCCAGCAGCTTAGAGCGGGCCCGGAAAGAGACCCAGTACTTC.

This sequence joins TRBV18 and TRBJ2-1; D ambiguous. This CDR3 region has 16 residues. Germline V gene lookup returns CDR1 KGHSH and CDR2 LQKENI. The V gene lost 2 bases and the J gene lost 0 bases, with 11 bases spanning the gap. The chain's CDR3 is CASSPFGPSSYNEQFF. The DNA of the CDR3 is TGTGCCAGCTCACCATTCGGACCTAGCTCCTACAATGAGCAGTTCTTC.

The chain is built from TRBV27 and TRBJ1-2, with D possibly being TRBD1 (5 bases). There are 17 residues in the CDR3. V was pared by 6 bases and J by 1 base, with 21 bases between. The germline V gene has CDR1 MNHEY and CDR2 SMNVEV (reference sequence). DNA for the CDR3: TGTGCCAGCAGACAGTGGTGGGGGACGGAGAATAACTATGGCTACACCTTC. It codes for CASRQWWGTENNYGYTF.

The chain couples TRBV6-1 to TRBJ1-5, with D tentatively TRBD1 (5 bases). Trimming stripped 6 bases from V and 1 base from J, with 13 bases between. This CDR3 spans 15 amino acids. Germline V CDR1 and CDR2: MNHNS, SASEGT. The CDR3 nucleotides read TGTGCCAGCAGCGCGGGACTTACAAGCAATCAGCCCCAGCATTTT. Amino acid sequence: CASSAGLTSNQPQHF.

This clonotype was seen ten or more times. The chain is built from TRBV5-5 and TRBJ2-1, with 8 positions matching TRBD2. The CDR3 consists of 14 residues. V shed 1 base and J 9 bases; nucleotides not matched to a gene: 6. From germline, CDR1 is SGHKS and CDR2 YYEKEE (reference sequence). CDR3 DNA: TGTGCCAGCAGCTTGCCGACTAGCGTTAGTGAGCAGTTCTTC. This codes for CASSLPTSVSEQFF.

This clonotype appeared a few times. The chain recombines TRBV7-2 with TRBJ2-3; D is unresolved. The CDR3 runs 13 residues. Germline CDR1 is SGHTA and CDR2 is FQGNSA. V dropped 3 bases and J dropped 3 bases, with 7 bases sitting between them. The CDR3 nucleotides read TGTGCCAGCAGCTTTAGTAGAACAGATACGCAGTATTTT. Translation: CASSFSRTDTQYF. Together with reference TRBV7-2 and TRBJ2-3, the CDR3 gives the full variable domain: GAGVSQSPSNKVTEKGKDVELRCDPISGHTALYWYRQSLGQGLEFLIYFQGNSAPDKSGLPSDRFSAERTGGSVSTLTIQRTQQEDSAVYLCASSFSRTDTQYFGPGTRLTVL.

This clonotype was counted between two and nine times. Sequence at one end of the junction differs from germline and may be a read error. The chain links TRBV5-6 to TRBJ2-1; TRBD2 matches 7 bases. There are 16 residues in the CDR3. CDR1 is SGHDT and CDR2 is YYEEEE in the germline V gene. CDR3 sequence: CASSLARRAGDNEQFF. CDR3 sequence (DNA): TGTGCCAGCAGTTTGGCCCGGAGGGCGGGGGACAATGAGCAGTTCTTC.

This clonotype was counted between two and nine times. The chain joins TRBV28 to TRBJ2-1; D gene unclear. V was cut by 3 bases and J by 9 bases, with 6 bases left in between. This CDR3 has 11 residues. The germline CDR1 and CDR2 sequences are MDHEN and SYDVKM. The CDR3 nucleotides are TGTGCCAGCAGTTTTTGGGGTGAGCAGTTCTTC. It yields the protein CASSFWGEQFF.

The gene calls are TRBV6-6 and TRBJ1-5; 9 positions agree with TRBD1. The CDR3 consists of 13 residues. From germline, CDR1 is MNHNY and CDR2 SVGAGI (reference sequence). J was trimmed by 13 bases and V by 0 bases; bases with no gene match: 4. CDR3 in DNA: TGTGCCAGCAGTTACTCACGGGACAGGGTGCAGCATTTT. Its translation: CASSYSRDRVQHF.

This clonotype was seen only a few times. The chain has TRBV10-3 and TRBJ1-3; no clear D gene. Trimming stripped 6 bases from V and 3 bases from J, with 6 bases between. The CDR3 contains 12 residues. The germline gives CDR1 ENHRY, CDR2 SYGVKD. CDR3 region: CAISSIGNTIYF. In DNA, the CDR3 is TGTGCCATCAGCTCGATTGGAAACACCATATATTTT.

This clonotype was counted only a few times. V and J are TRBV7-6 and TRBJ2-1; 8 nucleotides line up with TRBD2. The germline gives CDR1 SGHVS, CDR2 FNYEAQ. After removal of 7 bases from V and 4 bases from J, the junction contained 18 bases not matched to a gene. The CDR3 has 18 residues. The chain's CDR3 is CASTRTGSGIPLYNEQFF. The CDR3 DNA is TGTGCCAGCACCCGAACCGGTAGCGGGATCCCGCTTTACAATGAGCAGTTCTTC.

The chain is built from TRBV7-2 and TRBJ1-5; D is uncertain. V was trimmed by 5 bases and J by 5 bases, leaving 13 bases between them. This CDR3 has 14 residues. CDR1 is SGHTA, CDR2 FQGNSA, per germline. The CDR3 is CASSPRTGYQPQHF. The CDR3 region has the DNA TGTGCCAGCAGCCCAAGGACGGGTTATCAGCCCCAGCATTTT. Based on the CDR3 plus reference TRBV7-2 and TRBJ1-5, the full variable domain is GAGVSQSPSNKVTEKGKDVELRCDPISGHTALYWYRQSLGQGLEFLIYFQGNSAPDKSGLPSDRFSAERTGGSVSTLTIQRTQQEDSAVYLCASSPRTGYQPQHFGDGTRLSIL.

This clonotype occurred a few times. The V and J genes are TRBV2 and TRBJ2-7; possibly TRBD2 for D (6 bases). This CDR3 has 13 amino acids. The V gene's germline CDR1 is SNHLY and CDR2 FYNNEI. Trimming left V 4 bases short and J 0 bases short, with 7 bases between. The CDR3 DNA follows: TGTGCCAGCAGTGCACTAGCCTCCTACGAGCAGTACTTC. Its protein product is CASSALASYEQYF.

This clonotype occurred a few times. This chain uses TRBV20-1 with TRBJ1-1, with D unclear. V lost 2 bases to trimming and J lost 4 bases, with 5 bases between them. The CDR3 extends over 11 amino acids. Germline V gene sequence: CDR1 DFQATT, CDR2 SNEGSKA (reference sequence). This CDR3 reads CSARRSTEAFF. CDR3 sequence (DNA): TGCAGTGCTAGACGGTCCACTGAAGCTTTCTTT.